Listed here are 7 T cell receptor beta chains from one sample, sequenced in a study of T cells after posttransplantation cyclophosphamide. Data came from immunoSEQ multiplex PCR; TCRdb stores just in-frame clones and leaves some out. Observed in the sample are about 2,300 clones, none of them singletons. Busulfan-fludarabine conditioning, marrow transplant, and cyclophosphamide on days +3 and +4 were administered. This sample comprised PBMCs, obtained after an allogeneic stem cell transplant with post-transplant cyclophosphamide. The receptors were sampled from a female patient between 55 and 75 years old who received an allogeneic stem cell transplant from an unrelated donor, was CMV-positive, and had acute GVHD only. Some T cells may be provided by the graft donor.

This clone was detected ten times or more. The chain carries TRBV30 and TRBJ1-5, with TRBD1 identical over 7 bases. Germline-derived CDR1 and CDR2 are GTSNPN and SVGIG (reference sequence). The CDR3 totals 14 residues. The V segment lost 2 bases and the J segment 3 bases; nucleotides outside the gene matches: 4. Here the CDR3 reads CAWSRQGFNQPQHF. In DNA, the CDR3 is TGTGCCTGGAGTAGACAGGGCTTCAATCAGCCCCAGCATTTT.

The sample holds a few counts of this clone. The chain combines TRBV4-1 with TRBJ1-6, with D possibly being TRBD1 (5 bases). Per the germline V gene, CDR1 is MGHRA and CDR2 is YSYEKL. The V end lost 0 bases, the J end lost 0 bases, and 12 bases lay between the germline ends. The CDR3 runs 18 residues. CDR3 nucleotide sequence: TGCGCCAGCAGCCAAGAGGGGCAGCTGAGCTCCTATAATTCACCCCTCCACTTT. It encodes CASSQEGQLSSYNSPLHF.

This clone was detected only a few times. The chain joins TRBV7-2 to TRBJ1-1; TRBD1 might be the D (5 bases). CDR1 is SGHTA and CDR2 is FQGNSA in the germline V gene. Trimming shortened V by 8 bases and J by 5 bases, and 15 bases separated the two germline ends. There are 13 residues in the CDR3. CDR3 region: CASFDGRGTEAFF. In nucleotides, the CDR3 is TGTGCCAGCTTTGACGGGAGGGGAACTGAAGCTTTCTTT.

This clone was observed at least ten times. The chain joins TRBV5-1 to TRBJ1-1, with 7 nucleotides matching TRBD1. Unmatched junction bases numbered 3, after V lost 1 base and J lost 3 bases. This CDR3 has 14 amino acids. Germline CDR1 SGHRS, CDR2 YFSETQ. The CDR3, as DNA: TGCGCCAGCAGCTTGAGGCAGGGGGACACTGAAGCTTTCTTT. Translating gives CASSLRQGDTEAFF.

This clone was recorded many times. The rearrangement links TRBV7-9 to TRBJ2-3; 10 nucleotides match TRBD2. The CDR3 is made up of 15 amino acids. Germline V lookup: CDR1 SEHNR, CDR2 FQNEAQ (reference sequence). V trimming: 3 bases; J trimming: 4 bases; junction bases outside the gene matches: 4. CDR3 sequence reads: CASSFSGGQADTQYF. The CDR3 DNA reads TGTGCCAGCAGCTTTAGCGGGGGGCAGGCAGATACGCAGTATTTT.

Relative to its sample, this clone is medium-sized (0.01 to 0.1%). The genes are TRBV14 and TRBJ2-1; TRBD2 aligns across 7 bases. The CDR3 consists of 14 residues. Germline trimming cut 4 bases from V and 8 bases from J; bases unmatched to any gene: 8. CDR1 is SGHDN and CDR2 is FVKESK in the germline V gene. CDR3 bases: TGTGCCAGCAGCCCCGGGGGAGGGGCCTATGAGCAGTTCTTC. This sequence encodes CASSPGGGAYEQFF.

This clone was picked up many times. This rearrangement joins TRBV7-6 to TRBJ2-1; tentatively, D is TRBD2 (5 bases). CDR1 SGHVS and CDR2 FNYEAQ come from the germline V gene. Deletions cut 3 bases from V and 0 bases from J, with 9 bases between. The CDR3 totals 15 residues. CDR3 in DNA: TGTGCCAGCAGCTTTGAGGGTAGCTCCTACAATGAGCAGTTCTTC. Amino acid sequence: CASSFEGSSYNEQFF.